The sequence of this T cell receptor beta chain was determined in a study of blood T cell repertoires in COVID-19 (dated by TCRdb to about 2020). General notes on the study: The collaborator samples originated in the United States, Italy and Spain and spanned the acute and convalescent phases of COVID-19. The material from the prospective study consisted of cDNA or gDNA derived from T cells, B-cell-depleted T cells, or PBMCs. The dataset comprised deeply sampled blood TCRbeta repertoires from subjects exposed to, actively infected with, or recovered from COVID-19. The repertoires were released in a freely available public database intended as a resource for research on the immune response to SARS-CoV-2. The samples were drawn from the first 160 participants of the ongoing ImmuneRACE study and from 950 to 1,500 subjects provided by 6 global collaborators. Nearly every sample came with metadata listing a de-identified subject ID, COVID-19 status, age in years and sex. Where HLA class I and class II types were available, the types were taken from metadata supplied by the sample provider, not from assay-based typing. General conclusions and limits of the study: How much clinical and demographic metadata was included differed by source and by participant, and the metadata was provided uncurated.

Worth noting for this clone: Its antigen remains unidentified. No qualities accompany the bases; no much larger clone lies one base away.

TCRbeta CDR3 regions were amplified from genomic DNA using the immunoSEQ Assay, a bias-controlled multiplex PCR. The paper's processing steps were these. The number of nucleated cells in each sample was estimated by amplification of reference gene primers within the assay. To quantify the absolute abundance of each unique TCRbeta CDR3 rearrangement, sequence reads were collapsed and filtered. For each sample, productive Simpson clonality was calculated by taking the square root of Simpson's diversity index across productive rearrangements. TCRdb mirrors the immuneACCESS table, restricted to in-frame sequences. Some clones are absent from its copies; in checked studies, under half trace to an unresolved V gene, and the reason for the others is unknown. V and J calls and clone size are copied from that table; D and trimming were computed from the DNA. A total of some 120,000 clones appear in this sample, roughly 88% of them only once. Around 0.77% of the sample is in the top ten clones.

The collaborating institutions used their own protocols to collect whole blood in K2EDTA tubes. Collaborator samples were shipped for TCRbeta analysis as frozen whole blood, isolated PBMCs, or DNA extracted from either sample type. The receptor's source is a woman in her seventies with acute or convalescent COVID-19. The sequenced material came from peripheral blood.

At the DNA level, the sequence is TGTGCCAGCATTATATCAGGGGGGAACACTGAAGCTTTCTTT. This codes for CASIISGGNTEAFF. The rearranged chain carries TRBV28 and TRBJ1-1; TRBD1 fits 7 bases in the junction. The germline V gene yields MDHEN for CDR1 and SYDVKM for CDR2. Trimming removed 7 bases from V and 1 base from J; the gene matches leave 6 bases unexplained. Inclusive of the bounding cysteine and phenylalanine, the CDR3 is 14 residues long. Solely the CDR3 DNA is kept, with 42 bases framed from the first base.